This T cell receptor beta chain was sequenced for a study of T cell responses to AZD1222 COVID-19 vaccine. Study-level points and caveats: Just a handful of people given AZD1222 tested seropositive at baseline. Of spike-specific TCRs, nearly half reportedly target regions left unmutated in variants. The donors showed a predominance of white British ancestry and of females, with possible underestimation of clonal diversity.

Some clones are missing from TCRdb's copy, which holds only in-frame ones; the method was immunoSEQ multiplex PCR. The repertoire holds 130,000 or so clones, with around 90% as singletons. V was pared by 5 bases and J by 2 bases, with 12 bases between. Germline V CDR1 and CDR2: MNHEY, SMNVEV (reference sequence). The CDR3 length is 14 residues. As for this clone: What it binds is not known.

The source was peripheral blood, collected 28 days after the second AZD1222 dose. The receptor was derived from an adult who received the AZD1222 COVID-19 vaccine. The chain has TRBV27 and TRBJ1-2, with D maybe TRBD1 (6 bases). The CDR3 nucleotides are TGTGCCAGCAGTCCAGCGGGGGCCAACTATGGCTACACCTTC. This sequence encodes CASSPAGANYGYTF.